This T cell receptor beta chain emerged from a study of shared clonotypes between healthy human individuals. Sequenced by immunoSEQ multiplex PCR; TCRdb stores in-frame clones only, minus some. The sample shows 2 million to 2.5 million clones, about 95% of them seen only once. Germline CDR1 is MNHEY and CDR2 is SVGAGI. Losses at the gene ends were 6 bases for V and 2 bases for J; bases not matched to a gene: 7. The CDR3 loop spans 15 amino acids. The chain is built from TRBV6-5 and TRBJ2-7, with 10 bases that match TRBD2. The clonotype originates from a man between 18 and 35 years old in good health. Sequences were obtained from naive CD4+ T cells sorted from blood. The subset: CD45RA+ positively selected. CDR3: CASRTISGGTYEQYF. Written as DNA, the CDR3 is TGTGCCAGCAGAACCATTAGCGGGGGGACCTACGAGCAGTACTTC.